This paragraph covers one TCR beta chain sequence. Its target is not known. This sample stems from a study of CD8 T cells in ankylosing spondylitis. TCRdb re-called the 5' RACE reads through MiXCR, storing one row per CDR3 protein. The data show approximately 400,000 distinct CDR3 sequences, more than 15% seen once. Trimming shortened V by 9 bases and J by 2 bases, and 14 bases separated the two germline ends. This CDR3 is built from 14 residues. Germline V gene lookup returns CDR1 LNHDA and CDR2 SQIVND (reference sequence). Study observations and caveats: About 8 highly homologous variants made up a TCR beta motif, and this motif appeared characteristic of ankylosing spondylitis blood. Disease-linked clones were reportedly significantly enriched in matched ankylosing spondylitis synovial fluid.

Sequences were obtained from blood, either unsorted or a sorted T cell fraction (not recorded which). The clonotype comes from a male donor with ankylosing spondylitis. The chain combines TRBV19 with TRBJ1-5; D is possibly TRBD1 (6 bases). CDR3 protein: CASTRGIGNQPQHF. CDR3 nucleotide sequence: TGTGCCAGCACAAGGGGGATTGGCAATCAGCCCCAGCATTTT.